These T cell receptor beta chains were read from a single sample in a study of CXCR3-negative and CXCR3-positive naive CD8 T cells. After re-calling the 5' RACE reads, TCRdb lists one entry per CDR3 protein, DNA absent. Recorded for this sample: tens of thousands of distinct CDR3 sequences. Sequences were obtained from naive CXCR3- CD8+ T cells from blood. The origin of the receptors is a human donor in good health. Some clones in this sample may be carry-over from other donors' samples. Both conserved end residues are part of each CDR3.

>TRBV28|TRBJ2-1
CASSFGLAISDNEQFF
>TRBV12-3/TRBV12-4|TRBJ2-7
CASSFSGGGHEQYF
>TRBV18|TRBJ1-5
CASSPGWAVGNQPQHF
>TRBV4-1|TRBJ1-1
CASSQDLRGMNTEAFF
>TRBV25-1|TRBJ2-1
CASSPLAGAYNEQFF
>TRBV9|TRBJ2-1
CASSGQGQGFYEQFF
>TRBV7-9|TRBJ1-4
CASSRPGEGATSEKLFF
>TRBV7-9|TRBJ2-7
CASSLQRISYEQYF
>TRBV7-3|TRBJ2-2
CASSSGKFAGELFF
>TRBV5-1|TRBJ1-1
CASSPQGVEAFF
>TRBV25-1|TRBJ2-2
CASSEPGGTGELFF
>TRBV6-5|TRBJ2-7
CASSYGTGSGYEQYF
>TRBV6-2/TRBV6-3|TRBJ1-5
CASPGGLNQPQHF
>TRBV7-2|TRBJ2-3
CASSLVGVPSTDTQYF
>TRBV4-1|TRBJ2-7
CASSQEAGGHLRGQYF
>TRBV28|TRBJ1-5
CASSLRQIGNQPRHF
>TRBV10-3|TRBJ2-2
CAISDGGYDTGELFF
>TRBV1|TRBJ1-1
CTSSQTGREAFF